The TCR beta chain under discussion was sequenced for a study of cytomegalovirus exposure and HLA in healthy donors. Across the study: Earlier results showed roughly 110 million unique TCR beta sequences derived from some 180 million T cells. Clustering assigned about 79% of the roughly 430 genotyped donors to the Caucasian-associated ancestry cluster.

This clone was counted only a few times. With 60 Vbeta and 13 Jbeta primers, the PCR was carried out. Repertoires were generated with immunoSEQ multiplex PCR, while TCRdb's copy carries only in-frame clones and drops some. The table records 95,000 to 150,000 clones, approximately 80% of them present only once. The clonotype comes from a man aged 50-60 years in good health and CMV-seronegative. Material: PBMCs.

CDR3 bases: TGTGCCAGCAGTCCAGCGGCTGGAAACACCATATATTTT. Translated: CASSPAAGNTIYF. The J gene is TRBJ1-3, the V gene TRBV28; unclear D gene. The CDR3 covers 13 residues. V was clipped by 5 bases and J by 2 bases, with 7 bases between them. Germline V gene sequence: CDR1 MDHEN, CDR2 SYDVKM. Together with reference TRBV28 and TRBJ1-3, the CDR3 gives the full variable domain: DVKVTQSSRYLVKRTGEKVFLECVQDMDHENMFWYRQDPGLGLRLIYFSYDVKMKEKGDIPEGYSVSREKKERFSLILESASTNQTSMYLCASSPAAGNTIYFGEGSWLTVV.